These 23 T cell receptor beta chains share one sample of origin, sequenced in a study of blood T cell repertoires in COVID-19. The assay was immunoSEQ multiplex PCR, and TCRdb's table has in-frame clones only and misses some. This sample has 400,000 or so clones; 80% to 90% occur once, and the top ten carry roughly 1.1%. Material: PBMCs or T cells enriched from blood (not recorded which). These receptors all stem from a young man who had recovered from COVID-19.

The chain uses TRBV6-5 and TRBJ1-2, with 7 bases fitting TRBD1. The V segment lost 5 bases and the J segment 3 bases; nucleotides outside the gene matches: 6. CDR3 length equals 14 residues. Germline V gene data show CDR1 as MNHEY and CDR2 as SVGAGI. CDR3 residues: CASSQTGPYYGYTF. CDR3 sequence (DNA): TGTGCCAGCAGTCAGACAGGGCCCTACTATGGCTACACCTTC.

The chain links TRBV3-1 (or the pseudogene TRBV3-2) to TRBJ2-2, with D perhaps matching TRBD2 (5 bases). The CDR3 consists of 15 residues. CDR1 is LGHDT and CDR2 is YNNKEL in the germline V gene (reference sequence). V dropped 4 bases and J dropped 0 bases, with 9 bases sitting between them. The CDR3 here is CASSRTGTNTGELFF. In DNA form, the CDR3 reads TGTGCCAGCAGCCGGACCGGGACGAACACCGGGGAGCTGTTTTTT.

This chain connects TRBV3-1 (or the pseudogene TRBV3-2) to TRBJ1-2; maybe TRBD1 (5 bases). V was pared by 0 bases and J by 4 bases, with 9 bases between. The CDR3 spans 14 residues. Germline V gene data show CDR1 as LGHDT and CDR2 as YNNKEL (reference sequence). CDR3 DNA: TGTGCCAGCAGCCAAGATTTGACAGTCTATGGCTACACCTTC. Its translation is CASSQDLTVYGYTF.

J is TRBJ2-7 and V is TRBV6-2 or TRBV6-3, with a possible D match to TRBD2 (6 bases). The CDR3 runs 14 residues. Germline CDR1 is MNHEY and CDR2 is SVGEGT. The V gene lost 4 bases and the J gene lost 7 bases, with 17 bases spanning the gap. CDR3 bases: TGTGCCAGCAGTTCCCCGAACACAGGAGGGGAGCAGTACTTC. It encodes CASSSPNTGGEQYF.

This rearrangement joins TRBV2 to TRBJ1-1, with D possibly matching TRBD1 (6 bases). Trimming pared 7 bases from V and 2 bases from J, leaving 11 bases between. CDR1 and CDR2 (germline): SNHLY, FYNNEI. The CDR3 length is 13 residues. CDR3 nucleotide sequence: TGTGCCAGCAAGGACAGACATAACACTGAAGCTTTCTTT. This translates into CASKDRHNTEAFF.

A single count supports this clone. V gene TRBV20-1 combines with J gene TRBJ2-7; a weak D match, TRBD1 (6 bases). This CDR3 contains 11 residues. Germline-derived CDR1 and CDR2 are DFQATT and SNEGSKA (reference sequence). V was trimmed by 5 bases and J by 4 bases, leaving 9 bases between them. The CDR3 bases are TGCAGTGCTTTGACAGGTTACGAGCAGTACTTC. It codes for CSALTGYEQYF.

The chain carries TRBV29-1 and TRBJ1-4; TRBD1 aligns across 7 bases. The CDR3 contains 14 residues. The germline V gene encodes CDR1 SQVTM and CDR2 ANQGSEA. J was trimmed by 7 bases and V by 4 bases; bases with no gene match: 9. The CDR3 protein is CSVGEQGLGEKLFF. The DNA for the CDR3 is TGCAGCGTTGGGGAACAGGGGCTGGGTGAAAAACTGTTTTTT.

J is TRBJ1-2 and V is TRBV7-9; possible D gene TRBD1, 6 bases. Per the germline V gene, CDR1 is SEHNR and CDR2 is FQNEAQ (reference sequence). The CDR3 length is 15 residues. Between the trimmed V and J ends, which lost 3 bases and 8 bases, there was a span of 19 bases. The DNA of the CDR3 is TGTGCCAGCAGCTTGGACACAGGGTGGGATATGGGCTACACCTTC. It yields the protein CASSLDTGWDMGYTF.

The V and J genes are TRBV6-5 and TRBJ2-1, with TRBD2 matching 8 bases. CDR3 length: 15 residues. Germline V lookup: CDR1 MNHEY, CDR2 SVGAGI. V was clipped by 5 bases and J by 10 bases; unmatched bases: 13. CDR3 sequence reads: CASSPLGGEGREQFF. The CDR3 DNA reads TGTGCCAGCAGTCCTCTCGGGGGGGAGGGCCGGGAGCAGTTCTTC.

This chain links TRBV10-1 with TRBJ2-1, with 9 bases that match TRBD2. Losses at the gene ends were 9 bases for V and 6 bases for J; bases not matched to a gene: 6. Germline values: CDR1 WNHNN, CDR2 SYGVQD (reference sequence). CDR3 length: 13 amino acids. Here the CDR3 DNA reads TGCGCCAGTGGGACTAGCTTTGGCAATGAGCAGTTCTTC. Protein sequence: CASGTSFGNEQFF.

The chain combines TRBV7-9 with TRBJ2-1; 9 nucleotides line up with TRBD2. Germline V gene data show CDR1 as SEHNR and CDR2 as FQNEAQ (reference sequence). V trimming: 10 bases; J trimming: 7 bases; junction bases outside the gene matches: 14. CDR3 length equals 15 residues. Written as DNA, the CDR3 is TGTGCCACCCTCAAGTCACTAGCGGGTCCTAATGAGCAGTTCTTC. Translated: CATLKSLAGPNEQFF.

The chain is built from TRBV23-1 and TRBJ2-2; D might be TRBD1 (5 bases). TRBV23-1 is marked as an open reading frame, function uncertain. Deletions cut 7 bases from V and 6 bases from J, with 21 bases between. The length of the CDR3 is 16 residues. The CDR3 DNA reads TGCGCCAGCACCAATGGAAGACAGTCCGAGGCCGGGGAGCTGTTTTTT. Protein: CASTNGRQSEAGELFF.

This chain joins TRBV30 and TRBJ2-7; 10 nucleotides agree with TRBD1. Germline V lookup: CDR1 GTSNPN, CDR2 SVGIG (reference sequence). This CDR3 has 13 residues. Unmatched junction bases numbered 6, after V lost 6 bases and J lost 4 bases. The CDR3 loop reads CACAGQGLYEQYF. The CDR3 DNA is TGTGCCTGCGCGGGACAGGGGCTGTACGAGCAGTACTTC.

The V and J genes are TRBV3-1 (or the pseudogene TRBV3-2) and TRBJ2-5, with D possibly TRBD2 on 5 matching bases. V was cut by 1 base and J by 2 bases, with 11 bases left in between. The CDR3 loop spans 15 amino acids. CDR1 is LGHDT and CDR2 is YNNKEL in the germline V gene (reference sequence). CDR3 protein: CASSQVSTGQETQYF. In DNA, the CDR3 is TGTGCCAGCAGCCAAGTAAGTACGGGACAAGAGACCCAGTACTTC.

The chain has TRBV5-1 and TRBJ2-3; possibly TRBD1 for D (5 bases). Trimming left V 0 bases short and J 1 base short, with 12 bases between. CDR1 is SGHRS and CDR2 is YFSETQ in the germline V gene. The CDR3 has 16 residues. The CDR3 DNA sequence: TGCGCCAGCAGCTTGGGGGGCAGGTCTCGCACAGATACGCAGTATTTT. It encodes CASSLGGRSRTDTQYF.

The chain is built from TRBV21-1 and TRBJ1-6; the listed D gene, TRBD1, was not tested against the DNA. TRBV21-1 is a pseudogene locus. The CDR3 sequence is 13 residues long. The CDR3 region has the DNA TGTGCCAGCAGTCCTGGGACACCCTCACCCCTCCACTTT. This gives the protein CASSPGTPSPLHF.

The CDR3 DNA sequence: TGTGCCAGCAGCTTGAACCGACAGGGCTACGAGCAGTACTTC. It translates to CASSLNRQGYEQYF. The chain employs TRBV5-4 and TRBJ2-7; 7 nucleotides agree with TRBD1. The CDR3 is made up of 14 amino acids. The V gene end was trimmed by 1 base and the J gene end by 3 bases; junction bases not matched to a gene: 4. The germline CDR1 and CDR2 sequences are SGHNT and YYREEE (reference sequence).

The chain has TRBV19 and TRBJ1-6; 7 bases match TRBD1. The germline V gene has CDR1 LNHDA and CDR2 SQIVND (reference sequence). V was pared by 3 bases and J by 4 bases, with 9 bases of the junction left unmatched. This CDR3 has 17 residues. This CDR3 reads CASSIKPRGQYNSPLHF. CDR3 bases: TGTGCCAGTAGTATCAAGCCGCGGGGACAGTATAATTCACCCCTCCACTTT.

This chain uses TRBV23-1 with TRBJ2-7; 8 bases align to TRBD1. TRBV23-1 belongs to the ORF category, with a function that is uncertain. CDR3 length: 13 amino acids. With 10 bases clipped from V and 2 bases from J, the junction kept 7 bases outside the gene matches. The CDR3 bases are TGCGCCACCCGGGACAGGAGTCCCTACGAGCAGTACTTC. Translated, it gives CATRDRSPYEQYF.

This chain connects TRBV27 to TRBJ2-7; 11 nucleotides line up with TRBD1. Germline values: CDR1 MNHEY, CDR2 SMNVEV (reference sequence). Losses at the gene ends were 5 bases for V and 2 bases for J; bases not matched to a gene: 8. This CDR3 has 16 amino acids. The CDR3 here is CASSRTGTGGTYEQYF. DNA for the CDR3: TGTGCCAGCAGTAGAACCGGGACAGGGGGAACCTACGAGCAGTACTTC.

The CDR3 is CASGPSNTEAFF. The CDR3 nucleotides read TGTGCTAGTGGCCCCTCGAACACTGAAGCTTTCTTT. The chain has TRBV12-5 and TRBJ1-1; D unclear. Between the trimmed V and J ends, which lost 6 bases and 1 base, there was a span of 6 bases. This CDR3 is 12 amino acids long. Germline CDR1 and CDR2: LGHNT and FRNRAP.

The CDR3 coding sequence is TGTGCCTGGAGTGTAGTCGGGGGGAGTTCACCCCTCCACTTT. This codes for CAWSVVGGSSPLHF. V is TRBV30 and J is TRBJ1-6, with a weak D call TRBD1 (5 bases). Trimming cost V 0 bases and J 9 bases, with 12 bases left between them. Germline lookup yields CDR1 GTSNPN and CDR2 SVGIG (reference sequence). The CDR3 is made up of 14 amino acids.

This clone was seen a handful of times. This chain links TRBV5-4 with TRBJ2-2; no reliable D call. The CDR3 sequence is 11 residues long. Germline V gene lookup returns CDR1 SGHNT and CDR2 YYREEE (reference sequence). V was trimmed by 0 bases and J by 8 bases, leaving 2 bases between them. CDR3 DNA: TGTGCCAGCAGCTTGGCGGGGGAGCTGTTTTTT. Amino acids: CASSLAGELFF.